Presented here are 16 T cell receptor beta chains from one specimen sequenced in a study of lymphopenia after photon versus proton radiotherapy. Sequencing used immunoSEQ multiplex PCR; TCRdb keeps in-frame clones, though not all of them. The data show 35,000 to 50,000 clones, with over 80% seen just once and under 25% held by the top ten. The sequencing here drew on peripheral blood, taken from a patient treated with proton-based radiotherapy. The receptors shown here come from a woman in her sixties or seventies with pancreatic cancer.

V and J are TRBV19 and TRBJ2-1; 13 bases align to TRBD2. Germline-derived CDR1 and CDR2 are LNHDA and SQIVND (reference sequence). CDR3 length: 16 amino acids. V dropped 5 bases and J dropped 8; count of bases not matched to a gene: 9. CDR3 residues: CASSDGLAGVSYEQFF. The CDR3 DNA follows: TGTGCCAGTAGTGATGGACTAGCGGGAGTATCGTATGAGCAGTTCTTC.

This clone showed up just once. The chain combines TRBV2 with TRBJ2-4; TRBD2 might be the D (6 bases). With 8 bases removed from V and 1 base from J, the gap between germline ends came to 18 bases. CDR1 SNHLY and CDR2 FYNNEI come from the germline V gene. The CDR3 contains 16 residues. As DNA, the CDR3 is TGTGCCAGCTTCGGAAACGCAGGGAGGGCCAAAAACATTCAGTACTTC. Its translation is CASFGNAGRAKNIQYF.

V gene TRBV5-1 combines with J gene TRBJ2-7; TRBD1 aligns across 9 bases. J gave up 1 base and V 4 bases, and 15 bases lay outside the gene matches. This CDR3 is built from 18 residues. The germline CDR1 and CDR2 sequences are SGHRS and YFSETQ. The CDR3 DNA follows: TGCGCCAGCAGCGGGGGGACAGGGAACGCGGGACCTTCCTACGAGCAGTACTTC. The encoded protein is CASSGGTGNAGPSYEQYF.

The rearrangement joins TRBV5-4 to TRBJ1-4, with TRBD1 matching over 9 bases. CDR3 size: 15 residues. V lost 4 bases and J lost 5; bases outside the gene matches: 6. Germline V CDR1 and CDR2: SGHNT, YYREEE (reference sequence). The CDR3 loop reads CASSIDRGKNEKLFF. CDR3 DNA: TGTGCCAGCAGCATTGACAGGGGGAAGAATGAAAAACTGTTTTTT.

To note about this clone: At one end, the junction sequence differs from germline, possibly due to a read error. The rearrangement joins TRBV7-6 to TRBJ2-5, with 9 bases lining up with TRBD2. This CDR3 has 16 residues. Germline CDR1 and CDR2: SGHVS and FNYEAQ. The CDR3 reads CASSLAGLPLGETQYF. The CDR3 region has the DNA TGTGCCAGCAGCCTAGCGGGACTCCCCCTAGGGGAGACCCAGTACTTC. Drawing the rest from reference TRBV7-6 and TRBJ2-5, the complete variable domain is GAGVSQSPRYKVTKRGQDVALRCDPISGHVSLYWYRQALGQGPEFLTYFNYEAQQDKSGLPNDRFSAERPEGSISTLTIQRTEQRDSAMYRCASSLAGLPLGETQYFGPGTRLLVL.

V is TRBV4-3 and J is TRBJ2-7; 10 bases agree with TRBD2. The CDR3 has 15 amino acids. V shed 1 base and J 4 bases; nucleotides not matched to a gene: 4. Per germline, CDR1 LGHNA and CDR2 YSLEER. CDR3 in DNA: TGCGCCAGCAGCCAAGGGAGGACTAGCGGTTACGAGCAGTACTTC. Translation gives CASSQGRTSGYEQYF.

CDR3 in DNA: TGTGCCAGCAGCCCTGGACTAGTAACAGATACGCAGTATTTT. The encoded protein is CASSPGLVTDTQYF. V gene TRBV11-3 combines with J gene TRBJ2-3, with TRBD2 matching 7 bases. This CDR3 contains 14 residues. Unmatched junction bases numbered 5, after V lost 5 bases and J lost 3 bases. Germline V gene data show CDR1 as SGHNT and CDR2 as YENEEA.

CDR3 sequence reads: CASNGVNTEAFF. CDR3 DNA sequence: TGTGCCAGCAACGGGGTGAACACTGAAGCTTTCTTT. The chain recombines TRBV28 with TRBJ1-1; D ambiguous. The CDR3 has 12 residues. CDR1 is MDHEN, CDR2 SYDVKM, per germline. Trimming shortened V by 7 bases and J by 0 bases, and 6 bases separated the two germline ends.

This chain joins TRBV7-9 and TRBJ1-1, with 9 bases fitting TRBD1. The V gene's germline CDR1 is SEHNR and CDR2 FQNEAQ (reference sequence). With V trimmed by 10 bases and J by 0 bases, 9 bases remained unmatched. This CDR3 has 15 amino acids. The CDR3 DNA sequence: TGTGCCATCTCGACAGGGGGAAGCTTGAACACTGAAGCTTTCTTT. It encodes CAISTGGSLNTEAFF.

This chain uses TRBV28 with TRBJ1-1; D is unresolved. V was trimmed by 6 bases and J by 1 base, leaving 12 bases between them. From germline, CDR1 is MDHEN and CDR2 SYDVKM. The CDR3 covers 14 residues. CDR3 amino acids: CASSPLGPNTEAFF. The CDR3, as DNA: TGTGCCAGCAGCCCCCTCGGACCGAACACTGAAGCTTTCTTT.

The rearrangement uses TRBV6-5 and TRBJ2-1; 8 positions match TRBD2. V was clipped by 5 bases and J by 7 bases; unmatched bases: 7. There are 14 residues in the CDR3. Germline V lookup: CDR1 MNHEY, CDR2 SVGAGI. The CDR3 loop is CASSPGLVGNEQFF. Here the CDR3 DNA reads TGTGCCAGCAGTCCGGGACTAGTAGGTAATGAGCAGTTCTTC.

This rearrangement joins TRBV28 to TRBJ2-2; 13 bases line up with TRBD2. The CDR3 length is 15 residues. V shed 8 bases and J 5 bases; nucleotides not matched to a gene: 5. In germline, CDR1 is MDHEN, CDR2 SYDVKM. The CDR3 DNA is TGTGCCAGCGGACTAGCGGGAGATCGGACCGGGGAGCTGTTTTTT. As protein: CASGLAGDRTGELFF.

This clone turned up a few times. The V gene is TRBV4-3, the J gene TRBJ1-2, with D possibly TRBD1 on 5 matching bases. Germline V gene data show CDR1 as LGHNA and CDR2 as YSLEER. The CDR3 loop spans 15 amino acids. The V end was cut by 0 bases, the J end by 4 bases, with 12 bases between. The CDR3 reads CASSQDGRGGYGYTF. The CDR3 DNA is TGCGCCAGCAGCCAAGACGGAAGGGGAGGCTATGGCTACACCTTC.

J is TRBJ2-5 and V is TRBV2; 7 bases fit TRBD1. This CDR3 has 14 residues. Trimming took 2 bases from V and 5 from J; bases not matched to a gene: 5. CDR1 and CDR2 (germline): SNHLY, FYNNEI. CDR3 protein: CASSERTGGETQYF. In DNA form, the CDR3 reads TGTGCCAGCAGTGAACGGACAGGAGGTGAGACCCAGTACTTC. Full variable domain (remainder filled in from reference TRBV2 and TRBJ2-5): EPEVTQTPSHQVTQMGQEVILRCVPISNHLYFYWYRQILGQKVEFLVSFYNNEISEKSEIFDDQFSVERPDGSNFTLKIRSTKLEDSAMYFCASSERTGGETQYFGPGTRLLVL.

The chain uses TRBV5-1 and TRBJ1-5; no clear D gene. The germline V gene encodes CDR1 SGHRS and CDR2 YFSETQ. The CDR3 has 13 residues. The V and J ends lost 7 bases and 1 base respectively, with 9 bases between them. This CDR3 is CASSPDSNQPQHF. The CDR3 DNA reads TGCGCCAGCTCACCTGACAGCAATCAGCCCCAGCATTTT.

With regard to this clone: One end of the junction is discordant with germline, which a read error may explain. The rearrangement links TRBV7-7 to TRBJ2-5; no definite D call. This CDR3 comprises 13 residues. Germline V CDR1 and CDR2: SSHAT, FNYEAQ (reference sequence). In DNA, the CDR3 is TGTGCTAGCAGTTCCGAGAATCAAGAGACCCAGTACTTC. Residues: CASSSENQETQYF.